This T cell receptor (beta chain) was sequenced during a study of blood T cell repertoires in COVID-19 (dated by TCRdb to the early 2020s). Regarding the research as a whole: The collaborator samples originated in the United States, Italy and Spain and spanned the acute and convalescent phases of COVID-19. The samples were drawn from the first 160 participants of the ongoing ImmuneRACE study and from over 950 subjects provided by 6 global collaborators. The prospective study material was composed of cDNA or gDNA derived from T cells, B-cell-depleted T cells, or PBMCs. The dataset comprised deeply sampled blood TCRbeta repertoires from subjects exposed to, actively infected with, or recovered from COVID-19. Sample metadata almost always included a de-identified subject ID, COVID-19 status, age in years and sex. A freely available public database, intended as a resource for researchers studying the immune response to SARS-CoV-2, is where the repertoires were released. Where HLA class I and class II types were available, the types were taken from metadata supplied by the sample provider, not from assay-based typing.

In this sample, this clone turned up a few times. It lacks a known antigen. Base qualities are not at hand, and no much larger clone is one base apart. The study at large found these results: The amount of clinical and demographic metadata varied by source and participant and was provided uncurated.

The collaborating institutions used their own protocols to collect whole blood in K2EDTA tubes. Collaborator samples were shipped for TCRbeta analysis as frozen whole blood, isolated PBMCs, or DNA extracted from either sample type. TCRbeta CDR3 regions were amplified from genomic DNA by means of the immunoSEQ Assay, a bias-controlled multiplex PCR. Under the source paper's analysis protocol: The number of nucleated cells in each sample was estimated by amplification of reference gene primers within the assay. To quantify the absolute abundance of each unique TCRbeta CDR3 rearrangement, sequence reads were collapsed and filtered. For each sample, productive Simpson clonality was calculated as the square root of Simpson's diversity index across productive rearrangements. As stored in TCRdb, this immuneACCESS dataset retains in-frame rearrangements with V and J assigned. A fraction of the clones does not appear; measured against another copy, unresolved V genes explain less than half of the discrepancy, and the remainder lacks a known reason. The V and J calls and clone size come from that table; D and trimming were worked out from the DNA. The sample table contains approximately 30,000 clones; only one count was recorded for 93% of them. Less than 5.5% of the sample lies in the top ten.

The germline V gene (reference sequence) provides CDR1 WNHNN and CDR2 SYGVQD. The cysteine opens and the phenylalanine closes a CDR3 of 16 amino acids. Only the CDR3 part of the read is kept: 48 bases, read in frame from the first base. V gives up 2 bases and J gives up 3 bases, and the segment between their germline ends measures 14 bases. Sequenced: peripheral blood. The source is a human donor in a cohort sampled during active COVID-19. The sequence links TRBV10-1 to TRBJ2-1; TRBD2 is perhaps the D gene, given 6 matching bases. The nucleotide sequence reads TGCGCCAGCAGTGAGGGAGGGGACGGAGACTACAATGAGCAGTTCTTC. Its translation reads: CASSEGGDGDYNEQFF.